The sequence of this T cell receptor (beta chain) was determined in a study of neurological immune-mediated disorders. Trimming took 2 bases from V and 9 from J, leaving 9 bases between them. CDR3 size: 12 residues. The germline gives CDR1 SGHNT, CDR2 YYREEE (reference sequence). Documented time point: technical triplicate 1. Unsorted libraries were prepared from 2 million PBMCs held at -80 C. It was by 5'RACE with 10-nucleotide random UMIs that the cDNA was made. TCRdb analysed the 5' RACE reads with MiXCR anew, one entry per CDR3 protein. Here the sample spans 30,000 to 40,000 distinct CDR3 sequences, approximately 12% being singletons.

V gene TRBV5-4 combines with J gene TRBJ2-1, with D perhaps given as TRBD1 or TRBD2 (6 bases each). This sequence originates from a man between 60 and 70 years old with HTLV-1-associated myelopathy (HAM/TSP). Sequences were obtained from PBMCs. CDR3 nucleotide sequence: TGTGCCAGCAGCTTAGGGGGGACTGAGCAGTTCTTC. The encoded protein is CASSLGGTEQFF. Full variable domain (rest looked up from reference TRBV5-4 and TRBJ2-1): ETGVTQSPTHLIKTRGQQVTLRCSSQSGHNTVSWYQQALGQGPQFIFQYYREEENGRGNFPPRFSGLQFPNYSSELNVNALELDDSALYLCASSLGGTEQFFGPGTRLTVL.